Shown below are 5 T cell receptor beta chains from a single sample sequenced in a study of circulating and synovial CD4+ cells in juvenile arthritis. Assay used: immunoSEQ multiplex PCR; TCRdb lists only in-frame clones, some missing. Of approximately 36,000 clones listed, 85% to 95% were seen once; the top ten hold approximately 0.7%. Material: CD4+ T cells from blood. The origin of the receptors is a human donor with juvenile idiopathic arthritis.

The rearrangement links TRBV7-2 to TRBJ2-7, with D possibly being TRBD2 (6 bases). Germline CDR1 and CDR2: SGHTA and FQGNSA. V was trimmed by 4 bases and J by 4 bases, leaving 20 bases between them. The CDR3 has 16 amino acids. DNA of the CDR3: TGTGCCAGCAGCTACACCGGGACTCTCCTTGGTTACGAGCAGTACTTC. Protein: CASSYTGTLLGYEQYF.

The rearrangement links TRBV4-3 to TRBJ1-5, with 8 bases lining up with TRBD1. Germline lookup yields CDR1 LGHNA and CDR2 YSLEER. This CDR3 spans 20 amino acids. V lost 0 bases to trimming and J lost 0 bases; unmatched junction nucleotides: 13. The CDR3 reads CASSQEYSRGRFYSNQPQHF. CDR3 sequence (DNA): TGCGCCAGCAGCCAAGAATATAGCAGGGGGCGCTTCTATAGCAATCAGCCCCAGCATTTT.

This sequence joins TRBV20-1 and TRBJ1-1, with no clear D. CDR3 size: 11 residues. V gave up 5 bases and J gave up 4 bases, with 8 bases separating them. CDR1 is DFQATT and CDR2 is SNEGSKA in the germline V gene (reference sequence). In nucleotides, the CDR3 is TGCAGTGCTTCTGACACCACTGAAGCTTTCTTT. Its protein is CSASDTTEAFF.

This chain uses TRBV6-5 with TRBJ1-2; a weak D match, TRBD1 (5 bases). Germline assignment: CDR1 MNHEY and CDR2 SVGAGI. Trimming took off 7 bases at V and 9 bases at J, with 21 bases between the two ends. The CDR3 is made up of 14 amino acids. This CDR3 is CASTPDETVPRYTF. The DNA of the CDR3 is TGTGCCAGCACTCCTGATGAGACAGTTCCTCGCTACACCTTC.

This chain joins TRBV5-1 and TRBJ2-7; D unclear. Trimming cost V 0 bases and J 2 bases, with 9 bases left between them. This CDR3 region has 14 residues. Germline V CDR1 and CDR2: SGHRS, YFSETQ. The CDR3, as DNA: TGCGCCAGCAGCTTGGGGGCAGGCCCCTACGAGCAGTACTTC. Its translation: CASSLGAGPYEQYF.